One and the same sample provided the 13 T cell receptor beta chains below, sequenced in a study of blood T cells in healthy people across ages. With a J-beta primer mix and a sample-barcoded 5' primer, a second PCR ran roughly 7 to 11 cycles. Using its own MiXCR run on the 5' RACE reads, TCRdb lists one record per CDR3 protein. This sample carries 1,100,000 or so distinct CDR3 sequences, 35% to 50% of them seen once, and the ten largest clones take approximately 17%. The material sequenced was blood. The receptors stem from a woman aged 60-75 years in good health.

This clonotype was observed a few times. J is TRBJ1-2 and V is TRBV5-6, with D possibly being TRBD1 (5 bases). The V end lost 0 bases, the J end lost 4 bases, and 7 bases lay between the germline ends. This CDR3 region has 13 residues. The V gene's germline CDR1 is SGHDT and CDR2 YYEEEE. This CDR3 is CASSLDDSYGYTF. In nucleotides, the CDR3 is TGTGCCAGCAGCTTGGATGACAGCTATGGCTACACCTTC.

The chain is built from TRBV20-1 and TRBJ2-5, with 9 bases aligning to TRBD2. This CDR3 comprises 13 residues. With V trimmed by 7 bases and J by 3 bases, 6 bases remained unmatched. Looked up from germline, CDR1 is DFQATT and CDR2 is SNEGSKA (reference sequence). The CDR3 reads CSGEGGREETQYF. CDR3 coding DNA: TGCAGTGGTGAAGGCGGGAGGGAAGAGACCCAGTACTTC.

The chain carries TRBV6-2 or TRBV6-3 and TRBJ2-3, with D perhaps matching TRBD2 (6 bases). The CDR3 is 15 amino acids. V lost 5 bases to trimming and J lost 0 bases, with 12 bases between them. The V gene's germline CDR1 is MNHEY and CDR2 SVGEGT. CDR3 in amino acids: CASSGVAASTDTQYF. The DNA of the CDR3 is TGTGCCAGCAGTGGGGTAGCGGCTAGCACAGATACGCAGTATTTT.

This clonotype was seen repeatedly, ten times or more. The chain recombines TRBV27 with TRBJ2-5; 7 bases align to TRBD2. The germline V gene has CDR1 MNHEY and CDR2 SMNVEV (reference sequence). V shed 0 bases and J 11 bases; nucleotides not matched to a gene: 6. This CDR3 comprises 13 residues. CDR3 sequence (DNA): TGTGCCAGCAGTTTATCCCCCCGGGGGGAGCAGTACTTC. It yields the protein CASSLSPRGEQYF.

This clonotype was seen at least ten times. The V gene is TRBV5-1, the J gene TRBJ2-2, with 7 bases fitting TRBD2. V lost 6 bases to trimming and J lost 3 bases; unmatched junction nucleotides: 8. The germline gives CDR1 SGHRS, CDR2 YFSETQ. This CDR3 contains 15 residues. CDR3 in amino acids: CASNRVTSDTGELFF. CDR3 sequence (DNA): TGCGCCAGCAACCGCGTCACTAGCGACACCGGGGAGCTGTTTTTT. The full variable domain, with the rest looked up from reference TRBV5-1 and TRBJ2-2, is KAGVTQTPRYLIKTRGQQVTLSCSPISGHRSVSWYQQTPGQGLQFLFEYFSETQRNKGNFPGRFSGRQFSNSRSEMNVSTLELGDSALYLCASNRVTSDTGELFFGEGSRLTVL.

This clonotype was detected only a few times. The V gene is TRBV20-1, the J gene TRBJ1-6; weak D call: TRBD1 (5 bases). This CDR3 has 14 amino acids. CDR1 and CDR2 from the germline V gene are DFQATT and SNEGSKA (reference sequence). V lost 6 bases and J lost 2, with 11 bases in between. In DNA form, the CDR3 reads TGCAGTGCGGGGGACGGAGCCTATAATTCACCCCTCCACTTT. Its protein is CSAGDGAYNSPLHF.

This chain joins TRBV4-1 and TRBJ2-2; the match to TRBD2 covers 10 bases. The V segment lost 1 base and the J segment 5 bases; nucleotides outside the gene matches: 7. Germline assignment: CDR1 MGHRA and CDR2 YSYEKL. The CDR3 is 17 amino acids. The CDR3 loop is CASSQVLAGVVTGELFF. CDR3 in DNA: TGCGCCAGCAGCCAAGTCCTAGCGGGAGTAGTTACCGGGGAGCTGTTTTTT.

This clonotype has a count of ten or more. The CDR3 nucleotides read TGTGCCAGCAGCTTACCCGAGGCCCGGGTCGGCTACACCTTC. Its translation: CASSLPEARVGYTF. V gene TRBV7-8 combines with J gene TRBJ1-2; D ambiguous. Germline values: CDR1 SGHVS, CDR2 FQNEAQ. The V end lost 2 bases, the J end lost 8 bases, and 15 bases lay between the germline ends. The CDR3 totals 14 residues.

V and J are TRBV7-2 and TRBJ1-2, with 8 bases matching TRBD1. The CDR3 is made up of 14 amino acids. Losses at the gene ends were 2 bases for V and 8 bases for J; bases not matched to a gene: 7. The germline gives CDR1 SGHTA, CDR2 FQGNSA. CDR3 DNA sequence: TGTGCCAGCAGCTTAAATCAACAGGGGGTCGGCTACACCTTC. It encodes CASSLNQQGVGYTF.

The chain links TRBV7-6 to TRBJ2-4; D is possibly TRBD1 (6 bases). This CDR3 contains 12 residues. V lost 5 bases and J lost 13, with 15 bases in between. The germline V gene has CDR1 SGHVS and CDR2 FNYEAQ. The CDR3 here is CASSHDRIEQYF. CDR3 DNA: TGTGCCAGCAGCCACGACAGGATTGAGCAGTACTTC.

Only a few counts were recorded for this clonotype. The V gene is TRBV20-1, the J gene TRBJ2-3; 9 nucleotides line up with TRBD2. J gave up 2 bases and V 6 bases, and 9 bases lay outside the gene matches. Germline CDR1 is DFQATT and CDR2 is SNEGSKA (reference sequence). There are 15 residues in the CDR3. CDR3 DNA: TGCAGTGCACCGACTAGCGGAGGGCACACAGATACGCAGTATTTT. Translating it yields CSAPTSGGHTDTQYF.

This sequence joins TRBV5-6 and TRBJ2-5; TRBD1 might be the D (6 bases). This CDR3 has 16 amino acids. The ends were cut back, 4 bases at V and 5 bases at J, with 21 bases in the middle. Germline V lookup: CDR1 SGHDT, CDR2 YYEEEE. The CDR3: CASSPTTGIGLETQYF. Here the CDR3 DNA reads TGTGCCAGCAGCCCTACTACAGGGATTGGACTCGAGACCCAGTACTTC.

The chain has TRBV20-1 and TRBJ2-1; no clear D gene. This CDR3 is built from 13 residues. The germline CDR1 and CDR2 sequences are DFQATT and SNEGSKA (reference sequence). The V and J ends lost 6 bases and 4 bases respectively, with 13 bases between them. The CDR3 region has the DNA TGCAGTGCAAGTTGGCAGGTATACAATGAGCAGTTCTTC. As protein: CSASWQVYNEQFF.